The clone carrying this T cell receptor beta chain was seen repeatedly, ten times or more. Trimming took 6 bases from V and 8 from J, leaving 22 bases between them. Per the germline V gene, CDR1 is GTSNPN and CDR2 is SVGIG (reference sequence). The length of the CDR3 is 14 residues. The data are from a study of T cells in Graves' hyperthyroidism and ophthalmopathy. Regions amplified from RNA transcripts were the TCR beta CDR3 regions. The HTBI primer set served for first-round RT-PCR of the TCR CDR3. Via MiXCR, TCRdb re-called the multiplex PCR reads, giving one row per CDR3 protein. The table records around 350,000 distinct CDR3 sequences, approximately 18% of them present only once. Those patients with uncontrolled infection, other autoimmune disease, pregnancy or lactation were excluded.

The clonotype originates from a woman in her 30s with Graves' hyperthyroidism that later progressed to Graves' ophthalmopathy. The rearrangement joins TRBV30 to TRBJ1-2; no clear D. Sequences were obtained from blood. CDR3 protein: CACSVTRVLPGYTF. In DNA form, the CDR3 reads TGTGCCTGTTCTGTCACCCGGGTCCTCCCGGGCTACACCTTC.